This T cell receptor beta chain was identified during a study of T cells in Graves' hyperthyroidism and ophthalmopathy. On the study more broadly: Prior to any treatment, at the point of initial diagnosis, peripheral blood was collected. Study results and caveats: Most clonotypes expanded in thyroid above 0.001 were likewise present in blood. Ophthalmopathy was distinguished from stable hyperthyroidism by 13 V-J signatures.

RNA transcripts were the template for amplifying TCR beta CDR3 regions. A set of HTBI primers served as the primers for a first-round RT-PCR of the TCR CDR3. TCRdb passed the multiplex PCR reads through MiXCR, listing each CDR3 protein once. This table has a few hundred thousand distinct CDR3 sequences, 14% to 15% appearing once. Patients with uncontrolled infections, other autoimmune diseases, pregnancy or lactation were excluded. V was trimmed by 6 bases and J by 3 bases, leaving 21 bases between them. CDR3 size: 16 residues. The germline V gene has CDR1 SGHTA and CDR2 FQGNSA. This clonotype was counted a single time. The antigen remains unidentified. It may be a read error: a sequence one base away is much more abundant.

This chain uses TRBV7-2 with TRBJ2-7; tentatively, D is TRBD2 (5 bases). The source of this sequence is a woman aged 25 to 39 with Graves' hyperthyroidism. The sequenced sample consisted of blood. The CDR3 DNA reads TGTGCCAGCAGTCCGGGGTCCGCGATCAGCTGCTACGAGCAGTACTTC. It specifies CASSPGSAISCYEQYF.